Below are 23 T cell receptor beta chains sequenced from a single sample in a study of T cell repertoires in cytomegalovirus infection. TCRdb recomputed calls from the reads with MiXCR, one row per CDR3 protein. Of 450,000 to 600,000 distinct CDR3 sequences in the sample, under 45% were seen once. No antigen has been identified for these receptors. The source was cultured PBMCs, collected from culture after CMV antigen stimulation. These receptors all stem from a human donor in good health (CMV status not recorded). Some clones in this sample may be carry-over from other donors' samples.

CDR3 region: CSAARDRGYGYTF. The CDR3 DNA follows: TGCAGTGCTGCCCGTGACAGAGGATATGGCTACACCTTC. The chain has TRBV20-1 and TRBJ1-2; the D gene is possibly TRBD1 (5 bases). The V end lost 5 bases, the J end lost 5 bases, and 15 bases lay between the germline ends. The CDR3 loop spans 13 amino acids. Germline-derived CDR1 and CDR2 are DFQATT and SNEGSKA (reference sequence).

The chain employs TRBV20-1 and TRBJ1-5; D is perhaps TRBD1 (5 bases). In germline, CDR1 is DFQATT, CDR2 SNEGSKA (reference sequence). V lost 6 bases to trimming and J lost 4 bases, with 16 bases between them. The CDR3 runs 14 residues. CDR3 loop: CSASMGGGNQPQHF. The CDR3 bases are TGCAGTGCCTCAATGGGGGGAGGTAATCAGCCCCAGCATTTT.

This chain joins TRBV7-2 and TRBJ2-7; maybe TRBD2 (6 bases). Germline-derived CDR1 and CDR2 are SGHTA and FQGNSA. V was pared by 5 bases and J by 11 bases, with 16 bases between. The CDR3 is 12 residues long. CDR3 protein: CASSKRPREKYF. The DNA for the CDR3 is TGTGCCAGCAGCAAAAGACCCCGGGAGAAGTACTTC.

Ten or more counts support this clonotype. This chain uses TRBV7-9 with TRBJ2-1, with D unresolved. The CDR3 consists of 10 residues. The germline V and J ends were trimmed by 5 bases and 10 bases, with 6 bases remaining between them. CDR1 and CDR2 (germline): SEHNR, FQNEAQ (reference sequence). The CDR3 DNA is TGTGCCAGCAGCATTAGCGAGCAGTTCTTC. Translating it yields CASSISEQFF. Drawing the rest from reference TRBV7-9 and TRBJ2-1, the complete variable domain is DTGVSQNPRHKITKRGQNVTFRCDPISEHNRLYWYRQTLGQGPEFLTYFQNEAQLEKSRLLSDRFSAERPKGSFSTLEIQRTEQGDSAMYLCASSISEQFFGPGTRLTVL.

The chain couples TRBV27 to TRBJ2-7; tentative D call: TRBD1 (6 bases). The CDR3 is 15 amino acids. Germline values: CDR1 MNHEY, CDR2 SMNVEV (reference sequence). Deletions cut 4 bases from V and 2 bases from J, with 15 bases between. The CDR3 region is CASSWGRGLTYEQYF. The CDR3 nucleotides read TGTGCCAGCAGTTGGGGGCGTGGGTTGACCTACGAGCAGTACTTC.

This clonotype appeared a single time. The CDR3 nucleotides read TGTGCCAGCAGCTTGGCAGGGTGGGGCTCCTACGAGCAGTACTTC. This gives the protein CASSLAGWGSYEQYF. The chain employs TRBV7-2 and TRBJ2-7; tentatively, D is TRBD1 (5 bases). V dropped 3 bases and J dropped 0 bases, with 12 bases sitting between them. Germline CDR1 SGHTA, CDR2 FQGNSA. This CDR3 is 15 amino acids long.

The rearrangement uses TRBV19 and TRBJ1-1; D uncertain. Trimming stripped 7 bases from V and 1 base from J, with 13 bases between. The length of the CDR3 is 14 residues. The germline gives CDR1 LNHDA, CDR2 SQIVND (reference sequence). This CDR3 reads CASNSWTANTEAFF. For the CDR3, the DNA is TGTGCCAGTAACAGCTGGACGGCGAACACTGAAGCTTTCTTT. Based on the CDR3 plus reference TRBV19 and TRBJ1-1, the full variable domain is DGGITQSPKYLFRKEGQNVTLSCEQNLNHDAMYWYRQDPGQGLRLIYYSQIVNDFQKGDIAEGYSVSREKKESFPLTVTSAQKNPTAFYLCASNSWTANTEAFFGQGTRLTVV.

This clonotype appeared a few times. This CDR3 is CASSLAGLTTYEQYF. CDR3 coding DNA: TGTGCCAGCAGCTTAGCCGGGTTAACTACCTACGAGCAGTACTTC. The chain is built from TRBV7-2 and TRBJ2-7; no firm D call. The V and J ends lost 0 bases and 2 bases respectively, with 11 bases between them. Germline assignment: CDR1 SGHTA and CDR2 FQGNSA. This CDR3 comprises 15 residues.

This clonotype was observed a handful of times. The genes are TRBV27 and TRBJ1-5; 7 positions match TRBD1. Germline values: CDR1 MNHEY, CDR2 SMNVEV (reference sequence). The CDR3 runs to 13 residues. The V and J ends lost 6 bases and 4 bases, in that order; junction bases with no gene match: 3. This chain's CDR3 is CASRLQGNQPQHF. The CDR3 DNA reads as TGTGCCAGCAGGTTACAGGGGAATCAGCCCCAGCATTTT.

V gene TRBV12-3 or TRBV12-4 combines with J gene TRBJ2-3; 9 bases match TRBD2. V shed 3 bases and J 7 bases; nucleotides not matched to a gene: 5. This CDR3 comprises 14 residues. The CDR3 loop reads CASSLIAGEYTQYF. CDR3 DNA sequence: TGTGCCAGCAGTTTGATAGCGGGAGAATATACGCAGTATTTT.

The rearrangement links TRBV6-1 to TRBJ1-6; TRBD1 is a possible D gene (5 bases). Germline V lookup: CDR1 MNHNS, CDR2 SASEGT. The CDR3 is 16 residues long. Between the trimmed V and J ends, which lost 2 bases and 3 bases, there was a span of 11 bases. The CDR3: CASSEQGSDYNSPLHF. CDR3 nucleotides: TGTGCCAGCAGTGAACAGGGATCCGACTATAATTCACCCCTCCACTTT.

The chain links TRBV6-1 to TRBJ1-6; no definite D call. The CDR3 is 14 amino acids. Trimming removed 2 bases from V and 7 bases from J, with 9 bases in between. Germline-derived CDR1 and CDR2 are MNHNS and SASEGT. The CDR3 protein is CASSEIGSNSPLHF. The CDR3 nucleotides read TGTGCCAGCAGTGAAATTGGGTCCAATTCACCCCTCCACTTT.

This clonotype was seen a handful of times. One end of the junction varies from germline; a read error may be responsible. V gene TRBV5-3 combines with J gene TRBJ2-3, with 8 bases fitting TRBD2. TRBV5-3 is labeled an ORF, and its function is uncertain. CDR3 length: 16 residues. This CDR3 is CASSSVGRGETDTQYF. CDR3 DNA sequence: TGTGCCAGCAGCTCTGTGGGGCGGGGGGAGACAGATACGCAGTATTTT.

The genes are TRBV5-1 and TRBJ1-5; D is possibly TRBD1 (6 bases). The CDR3 extends over 14 amino acids. V lost 7 bases, J lost 5 bases, and 16 bases lay in between. Germline CDR1 and CDR2: SGHRS and YFSETQ. CDR3 protein: CASSTTGRDQPQHF. CDR3 in DNA: TGCGCCAGCTCGACCACAGGGAGGGATCAGCCCCAGCATTTT. Full variable domain (outside the CDR3, taken from reference TRBV5-1 and TRBJ1-5): KAGVTQTPRYLIKTRGQQVTLSCSPISGHRSVSWYQQTPGQGLQFLFEYFSETQRNKGNFPGRFSGRQFSNSRSEMNVSTLELGDSALYLCASSTTGRDQPQHFGDGTRLSIL.

The rearrangement links TRBV6-5 to TRBJ2-4; TRBD2 matches at 12 bases. Germline assignment: CDR1 MNHEY and CDR2 SVGAGI. Losses at the gene ends were 4 bases for V and 6 bases for J; bases not matched to a gene: 10. The CDR3 sequence is 17 residues long. The DNA for the CDR3 is TGTGCCAGCAGTTGGCGACTAGCGGGAGTTCCCCCAAACATTCAGTACTTC. Its translation is CASSWRLAGVPPNIQYF.

The chain couples TRBV11-2 to TRBJ2-3; D gene uncertain. The CDR3 is made up of 19 amino acids. Germline CDR1 reads SGHAT; CDR2 reads FQNNGV. V lost 2 bases, J lost 2 bases, and 23 bases lay in between. As DNA, the CDR3 is TGTGCCAGCAGCTTACCCCCCCTGGGTAGGTCAGAACACACAGATACGCAGTATTTT. Its protein product is CASSLPPLGRSEHTDTQYF.

The J gene is TRBJ2-7, the V gene TRBV11-2, with D possibly TRBD1 on 6 matching bases. The germline V gene has CDR1 SGHAT and CDR2 FQNNGV. This CDR3 contains 17 residues. Trimming took off 3 bases at V and 0 bases at J, with 18 bases between the two ends. The CDR3 DNA follows: TGTGCCAGCAGCTTTGGCCACAGGGCGTCGAGCTCCTACGAGCAGTACTTC. Amino acids: CASSFGHRASSSYEQYF. The whole variable domain, filled in from reference TRBV11-2 and TRBJ2-7, reads EAGVAQSPRYKIIEKRQSVAFWCNPISGHATLYWYQQILGQGPKLLIQFQNNGVVDDSQLPKDRFSAERLKGVDSTLKIQPAKLEDSAVYLCASSFGHRASSSYEQYFGPGTRLTVT.

This rearrangement joins TRBV5-4 to TRBJ2-2; 9 bases fit TRBD2. J lost 4 bases, V lost 0 bases, and 1 base had no gene match. The length of the CDR3 is 15 residues. Germline-derived CDR1 and CDR2 are SGHNT and YYREEE (reference sequence). DNA for the CDR3: TGTGCCAGCAGCTTGGCTAGCGGGATCACCGGGGAGCTGTTTTTT. This gives the protein CASSLASGITGELFF.

The table lists this clonotype with a few counts. The gene calls are TRBV7-2 and TRBJ2-2, with a weak D call TRBD1 (6 bases). There are 13 residues in the CDR3. The V and J ends lost 5 bases and 7 bases respectively, with 11 bases between them. Germline V gene lookup returns CDR1 SGHTA and CDR2 FQGNSA. The CDR3 bases are TGTGCCAGCAGCGATCAGGGGCACGGGGAGCTGTTTTTT. Translating it yields CASSDQGHGELFF.

The chain uses TRBV4-1 and TRBJ2-1, with 10 bases matching TRBD2. This CDR3 comprises 16 residues. Germline CDR1 is MGHRA and CDR2 is YSYEKL. V gave up 5 bases and J gave up 4 bases; unmatched junction bases: 8. DNA for the CDR3: TGCGCCAGCAGCTCCTTGGGACTAGCGCCTTACAATGAGCAGTTCTTC. Its protein is CASSSLGLAPYNEQFF.

This chain links TRBV2 with TRBJ1-1; D unclear. Germline loops: CDR1 SNHLY, CDR2 FYNNEI. V was pared by 6 bases and J by 7 bases, with 6 bases between. The CDR3 extends over 10 amino acids. CDR3 DNA sequence: TGTGCCAGCAGGGGCTTTGAAGCTTTCTTT. This sequence encodes CASRGFEAFF.

The table lists this clonotype with many counts. The chain is built from TRBV7-9 and TRBJ2-5, with D unclear. Germline CDR1 reads SEHNR; CDR2 reads FQNEAQ (reference sequence). This CDR3 region has 14 residues. V was shortened by 1 base and J by 1 base, with 7 bases between the two germline ends. The CDR3 nucleotides are TGTGCCAGCAGCTTAGGGGCAGGCCAAGAGACCCAGTACTTC. It encodes CASSLGAGQETQYF.

The genes are TRBV7-4 and TRBJ1-4; D might be TRBD1 (5 bases). Germline lookup yields CDR1 SGHVT and CDR2 SQSDAQ. With 4 bases removed from V and 6 bases from J, the gap between germline ends came to 15 bases. This CDR3 contains 15 residues. The CDR3 sequence is CASSSTGGTDEKLFF. The CDR3 DNA follows: TGTGCCAGCAGCTCGACGGGGGGGACTGATGAAAAACTGTTTTTT.